This T cell receptor (beta chain) was sequenced in a study of cytomegalovirus exposure and HLA in healthy donors. Findings and limits, study-wide: HLA restriction was apparent for most CMV-associated TCR beta chains in a later analysis. Several of the most significant clusters appeared linked to common viral pathogens, based on a later analysis. Cytomegalovirus-associated status was assigned to approximately 160 TCR beta chains.

It was with 60 Vbeta and 13 Jbeta primers that the PCR ran. Clones were read by immunoSEQ multiplex PCR, and TCRdb kept only the in-frame ones, dropping some. Among around 170,000 clones listed, approximately 79% were seen once. A remark on this clone: No antigen is known for it.

CDR3 length: 13 residues. CDR1 SGHNT and CDR2 YYREEE come from the germline V gene (reference sequence). V lost 4 bases, J lost 4 bases, and 3 bases stayed unmatched. The sequencing sample was made of PBMCs. The clonotype originates from a man aged 35-49 years in good health and CMV-seropositive. The chain is built from TRBV5-4 and TRBJ2-5, with 8 bases identical to TRBD2. The DNA of the CDR3 is TGTGCCAGCAGCCGGGAGGGCGGAGAGACCCAGTACTTC. It codes for CASSREGGETQYF.